The rows below give T cell receptor beta chains drawn from one sample of a study of blood T cell repertoires in COVID-19. TCRdb's copy holds only in-frame clones and misses some; the assay was immunoSEQ multiplex PCR. The sample contains about 63,000 clones, roughly 80% of which appear only once. Sequencing was done on a sample of PBMCs or T cells enriched from blood (not recorded which). The source of these receptors is a woman between 40 and 55 years old with acute COVID-19. Both conserved end residues are part of each CDR3. The D gene is left open where the match is weak. Some rows mark clone size as missing; the rest say once, few, many or name a class of expanded clone.

NA NA TRBJ1-2 TRBV3-1/TRBV3-2 CASSQDGAGYGYTF TGTGCCAGCAGCCAAGATGGCGCGGGGTATGGCTACACCTTC
TRBD1 NA TRBJ2-7 TRBV18 CASSTAGTGGYEQYF TGTGCCAGCTCAACGGCTGGGACAGGGGGGTACGAGCAGTACTTC
TRBD2 once TRBJ2-1 TRBV11-2 CASSLGPGGGVHNEQFF TGTGCCAGCAGCTTAGGTCCGGGCGGGGGGGTCCATAATGAGCAGTTCTTC
TRBD1 NA TRBJ1-5 TRBV5-6 CASSRTGARQPQHF TGTGCCAGCAGCCGCACAGGGGCGCGTCAGCCCCAGCATTTT
NA NA TRBJ2-4 TRBV7-9 CASSTAGIAKNIQYF TGTGCCAGCAGCACCGCAGGGATAGCCAAAAACATTCAGTACTTC
NA once TRBJ1-5 TRBV6-2/TRBV6-3 CASSYSLTLVRQPQHF TGTGCCAGCAGTTACTCATTAACCTTGGTGCGGCAGCCCCAGCATTTT
TRBD2 few TRBJ2-1 TRBV11-2 CASSLRTSAPNEQFF TGTGCCAGCAGCTTAAGGACTAGCGCCCCAAATGAGCAGTTCTTC
TRBD1 NA TRBJ1-1 TRBV11-2 CASSPATGGLLSNTEAFF TGTGCCAGCAGCCCCGCGACAGGGGGCCTATTATCGAACACTGAAGCTTTCTTT
NA NA TRBJ2-7 TRBV6-6 CASSSDRLTGEQYF TGTGCCAGCAGTTCGGACAGACTTACTGGCGAGCAGTACTTC
NA NA TRBJ1-6 TRBV5-1 CASSWDSNSPLHF TGCGCCAGCAGCTGGGACTCCAACTCACCCCTCCACTTT
TRBD2 NA TRBJ2-1 TRBV19 CASSISAGLAGGQFF TGTGCCAGTAGTATCTCAGCGGGACTAGCGGGAGGACAGTTCTTC